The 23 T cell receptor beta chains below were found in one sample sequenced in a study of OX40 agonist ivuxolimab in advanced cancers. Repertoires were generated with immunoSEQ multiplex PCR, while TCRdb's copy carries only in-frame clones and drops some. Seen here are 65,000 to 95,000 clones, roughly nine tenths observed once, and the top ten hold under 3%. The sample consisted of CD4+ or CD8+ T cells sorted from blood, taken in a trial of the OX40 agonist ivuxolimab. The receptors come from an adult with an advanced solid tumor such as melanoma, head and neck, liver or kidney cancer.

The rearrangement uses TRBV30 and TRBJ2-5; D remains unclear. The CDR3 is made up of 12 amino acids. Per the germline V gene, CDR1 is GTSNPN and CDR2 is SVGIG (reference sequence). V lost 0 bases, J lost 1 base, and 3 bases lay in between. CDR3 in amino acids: CAWSVTQETQYF. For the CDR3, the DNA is TGTGCCTGGAGTGTCACCCAAGAGACCCAGTACTTC.

In nucleotides, the CDR3 is TGTGCCAGCAGCTTAGTGGGGGGCGCCGAGAACACTGAAGCTTTCTTT. This translates into CASSLVGGAENTEAFF. This chain links TRBV7-2 with TRBJ1-1; D might be TRBD1 (6 bases). Looked up from germline, CDR1 is SGHTA and CDR2 is FQGNSA. The CDR3 covers 16 residues. The germline V and J ends were trimmed by 1 base and 1 base, with 13 bases remaining between them. The variable domain in full, with the rest retrieved from reference TRBV7-2 and TRBJ1-1, is GAGVSQSPSNKVTEKGKDVELRCDPISGHTALYWYRQSLGQGLEFLIYFQGNSAPDKSGLPSDRFSAERTGGSVSTLTIQRTQQEDSAVYLCASSLVGGAENTEAFFGQGTRLTVV.

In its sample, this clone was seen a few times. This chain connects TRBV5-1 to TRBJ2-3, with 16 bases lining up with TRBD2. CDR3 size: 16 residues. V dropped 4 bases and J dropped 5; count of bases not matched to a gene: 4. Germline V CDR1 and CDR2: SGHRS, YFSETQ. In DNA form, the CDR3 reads TGCGCCAGCAGCCCTGGGACTAGCGGGAGGGTAGATACGCAGTATTTT. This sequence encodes CASSPGTSGRVDTQYF. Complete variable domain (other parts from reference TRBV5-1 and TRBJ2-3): KAGVTQTPRYLIKTRGQQVTLSCSPISGHRSVSWYQQTPGQGLQFLFEYFSETQRNKGNFPGRFSGRQFSNSRSEMNVSTLELGDSALYLCASSPGTSGRVDTQYFGPGTRLTVL.

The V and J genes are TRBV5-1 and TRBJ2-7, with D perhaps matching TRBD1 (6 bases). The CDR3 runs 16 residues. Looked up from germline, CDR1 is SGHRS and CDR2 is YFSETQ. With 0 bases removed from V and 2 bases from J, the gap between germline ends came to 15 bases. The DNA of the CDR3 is TGCGCCAGCAGCTTGGAAGGGGGTCTACTGGCCTACGAGCAGTACTTC. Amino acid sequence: CASSLEGGLLAYEQYF. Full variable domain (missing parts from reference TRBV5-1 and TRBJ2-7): KAGVTQTPRYLIKTRGQQVTLSCSPISGHRSVSWYQQTPGQGLQFLFEYFSETQRNKGNFPGRFSGRQFSNSRSEMNVSTLELGDSALYLCASSLEGGLLAYEQYFGPGTRLTVT.

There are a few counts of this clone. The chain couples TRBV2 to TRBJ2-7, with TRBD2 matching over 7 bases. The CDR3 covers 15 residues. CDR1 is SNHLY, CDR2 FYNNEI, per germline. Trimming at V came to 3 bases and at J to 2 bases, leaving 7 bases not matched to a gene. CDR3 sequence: CASSEKLALTYEQYF. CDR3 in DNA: TGTGCCAGCAGTGAGAAACTAGCGCTTACCTACGAGCAGTACTTC. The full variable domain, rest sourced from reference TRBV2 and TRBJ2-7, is EPEVTQTPSHQVTQMGQEVILRCVPISNHLYFYWYRQILGQKVEFLVSFYNNEISEKSEIFDDQFSVERPDGSNFTLKIRSTKLEDSAMYFCASSEKLALTYEQYFGPGTRLTVT.

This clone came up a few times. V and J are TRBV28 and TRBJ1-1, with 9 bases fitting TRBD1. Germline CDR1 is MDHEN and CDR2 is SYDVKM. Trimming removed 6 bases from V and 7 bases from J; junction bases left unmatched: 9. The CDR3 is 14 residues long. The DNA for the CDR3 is TGTGCCAGCAGACGGCCGGGACAGGGTTTTGAAGCTTTCTTT. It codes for CASRRPGQGFEAFF.

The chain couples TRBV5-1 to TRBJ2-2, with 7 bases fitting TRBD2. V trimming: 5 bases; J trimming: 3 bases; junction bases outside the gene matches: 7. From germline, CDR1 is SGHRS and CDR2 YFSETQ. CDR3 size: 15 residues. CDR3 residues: CASRGGSGDTGELFF. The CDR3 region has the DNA TGCGCCAGCAGGGGCGGGAGCGGGGACACCGGGGAGCTGTTTTTT.

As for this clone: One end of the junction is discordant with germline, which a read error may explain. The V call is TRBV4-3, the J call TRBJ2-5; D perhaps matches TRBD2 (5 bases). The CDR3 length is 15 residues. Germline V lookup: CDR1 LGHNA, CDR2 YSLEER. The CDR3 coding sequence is TGCGCCAGCAGCGAAGAGGGCCACCCGGCAGGGACCCAGTACTTC. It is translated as CASSEEGHPAGTQYF.

The CDR3 nucleotides are TGCGCCAGCAGTGAGGGCGGGAGTTCCTACGAGCAGTACTTC. Translating gives CASSEGGSSYEQYF. The chain employs TRBV10-1 and TRBJ2-7; 7 bases align to TRBD2. The germline V gene encodes CDR1 WNHNN and CDR2 SYGVQD (reference sequence). The CDR3 runs to 14 residues. With 2 bases clipped from V and 1 base from J, the junction kept 2 bases outside the gene matches.

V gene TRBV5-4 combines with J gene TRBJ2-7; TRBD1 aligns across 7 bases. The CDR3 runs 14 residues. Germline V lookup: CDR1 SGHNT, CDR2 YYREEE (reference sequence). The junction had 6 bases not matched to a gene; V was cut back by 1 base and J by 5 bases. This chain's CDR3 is CASSLKQGNDEQYF. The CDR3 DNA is TGTGCCAGCAGCTTGAAACAGGGGAACGACGAGCAGTACTTC.

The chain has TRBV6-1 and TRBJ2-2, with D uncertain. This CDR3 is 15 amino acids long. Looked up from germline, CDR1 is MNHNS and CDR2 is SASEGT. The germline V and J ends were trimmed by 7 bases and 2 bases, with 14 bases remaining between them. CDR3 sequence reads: CASTAVTPNTGELFF. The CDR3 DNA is TGTGCCAGCACCGCGGTGACACCTAACACCGGGGAGCTGTTTTTT.

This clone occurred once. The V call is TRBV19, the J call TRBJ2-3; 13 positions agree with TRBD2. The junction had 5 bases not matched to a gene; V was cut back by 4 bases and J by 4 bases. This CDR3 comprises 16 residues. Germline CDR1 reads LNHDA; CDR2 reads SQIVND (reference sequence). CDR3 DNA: TGTGCCAGTAGTACCGGGACTAGCGGGATGGCAGATACGCAGTATTTT. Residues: CASSTGTSGMADTQYF.

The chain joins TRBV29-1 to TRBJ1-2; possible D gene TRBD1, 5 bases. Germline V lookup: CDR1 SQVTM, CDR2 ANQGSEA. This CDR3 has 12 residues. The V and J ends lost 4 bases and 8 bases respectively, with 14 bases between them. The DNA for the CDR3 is TGCAGCGTTGGGGACGCCCGAAGGGGCTACACCTTC. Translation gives CSVGDARRGYTF.

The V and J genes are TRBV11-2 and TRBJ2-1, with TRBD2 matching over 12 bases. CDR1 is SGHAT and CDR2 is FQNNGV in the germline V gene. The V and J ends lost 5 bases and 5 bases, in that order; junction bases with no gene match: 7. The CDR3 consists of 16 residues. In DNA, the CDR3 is TGTGCCAGCAGCGTCCATCTAGCGGGAGGGAACAATGAGCAGTTCTTC. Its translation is CASSVHLAGGNNEQFF.

The CDR3 nucleotides are TGCGCCAGCAGCCCCAAAGCGGGAGACACCGGGGAGCTGTTTTTT. It translates to CASSPKAGDTGELFF. This rearrangement joins TRBV5-1 to TRBJ2-2, with TRBD2 identical over 8 bases. Germline assignment: CDR1 SGHRS and CDR2 YFSETQ. This CDR3 has 15 amino acids. V shed 4 bases, J shed 3 bases, and the junction held 5 bases outside the gene matches.

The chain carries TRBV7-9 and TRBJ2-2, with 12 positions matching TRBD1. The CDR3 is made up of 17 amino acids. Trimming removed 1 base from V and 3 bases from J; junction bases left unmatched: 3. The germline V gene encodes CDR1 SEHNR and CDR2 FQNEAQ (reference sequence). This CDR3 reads CASSLGGTGGHTGELFF. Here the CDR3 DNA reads TGTGCCAGCAGCTTAGGGGGGACAGGGGGCCACACCGGGGAGCTGTTTTTT.

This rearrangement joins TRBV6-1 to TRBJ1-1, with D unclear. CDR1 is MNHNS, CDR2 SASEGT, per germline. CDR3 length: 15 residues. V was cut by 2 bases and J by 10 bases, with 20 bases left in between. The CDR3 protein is CASSERDRAPLGAFF. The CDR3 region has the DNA TGTGCCAGCAGTGAACGGGATAGGGCTCCCTTGGGAGCTTTCTTT.

CDR3 amino acids: CASGVHRAGGQGEQYF. The CDR3 DNA sequence: TGTGCCAGCGGGGTCCATCGGGCGGGAGGGCAGGGGGAGCAGTACTTC. The genes are TRBV2 and TRBJ2-7; 9 positions match TRBD2. The CDR3 has 16 residues. The J segment lost 7 bases and the V segment lost 8 bases, leaving 18 bases of the junction unmatched. Germline V gives CDR1 SNHLY, CDR2 FYNNEI.

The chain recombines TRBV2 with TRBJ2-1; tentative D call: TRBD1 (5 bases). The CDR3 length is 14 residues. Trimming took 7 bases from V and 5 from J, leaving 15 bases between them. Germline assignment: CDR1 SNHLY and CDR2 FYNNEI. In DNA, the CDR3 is TGTGCCAGCAAATCCCGTGGGGCAGACAATGAGCAGTTCTTC. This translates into CASKSRGADNEQFF.

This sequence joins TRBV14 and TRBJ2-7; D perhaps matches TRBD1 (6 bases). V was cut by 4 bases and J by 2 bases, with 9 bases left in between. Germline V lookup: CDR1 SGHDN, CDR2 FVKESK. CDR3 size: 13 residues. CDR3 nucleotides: TGTGCCAGCAGCCTAGACAGGACCTACGAGCAGTACTTC. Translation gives CASSLDRTYEQYF.

This chain's CDR3 is CASSLASGTYNEQFF. The CDR3 nucleotides read TGTGCCAGCAGCTTAGCGAGCGGGACTTACAATGAGCAGTTCTTC. The chain joins TRBV7-2 to TRBJ2-1; TRBD2 matches 7 bases. This CDR3 is built from 15 residues. Germline V gene sequence: CDR1 SGHTA, CDR2 FQGNSA. The V gene end was trimmed by 0 bases and the J gene end by 4 bases; junction bases not matched to a gene: 3.

CDR3 coding DNA: TGTGCCTGGAGTCCAAAGACGGGACAGCTTTTCTATGGCTACACCTTC. Amino acid sequence: CAWSPKTGQLFYGYTF. The chain couples TRBV30 to TRBJ1-2; 7 positions match TRBD1. The germline V gene encodes CDR1 GTSNPN and CDR2 SVGIG (reference sequence). V was clipped by 2 bases and J by 4 bases; unmatched bases: 13. The length of the CDR3 is 16 residues.

DNA for the CDR3: TGTGCCAGCAGTTCCTTCCCGGGACAGGGTAATCAGCCCCAGCATTTT. Amino acid sequence: CASSSFPGQGNQPQHF. The V and J genes are TRBV28 and TRBJ1-5; 9 bases align to TRBD1. This CDR3 has 16 residues. Germline-derived CDR1 and CDR2 are MDHEN and SYDVKM. With 4 bases clipped from V and 4 bases from J, the junction kept 8 bases outside the gene matches.